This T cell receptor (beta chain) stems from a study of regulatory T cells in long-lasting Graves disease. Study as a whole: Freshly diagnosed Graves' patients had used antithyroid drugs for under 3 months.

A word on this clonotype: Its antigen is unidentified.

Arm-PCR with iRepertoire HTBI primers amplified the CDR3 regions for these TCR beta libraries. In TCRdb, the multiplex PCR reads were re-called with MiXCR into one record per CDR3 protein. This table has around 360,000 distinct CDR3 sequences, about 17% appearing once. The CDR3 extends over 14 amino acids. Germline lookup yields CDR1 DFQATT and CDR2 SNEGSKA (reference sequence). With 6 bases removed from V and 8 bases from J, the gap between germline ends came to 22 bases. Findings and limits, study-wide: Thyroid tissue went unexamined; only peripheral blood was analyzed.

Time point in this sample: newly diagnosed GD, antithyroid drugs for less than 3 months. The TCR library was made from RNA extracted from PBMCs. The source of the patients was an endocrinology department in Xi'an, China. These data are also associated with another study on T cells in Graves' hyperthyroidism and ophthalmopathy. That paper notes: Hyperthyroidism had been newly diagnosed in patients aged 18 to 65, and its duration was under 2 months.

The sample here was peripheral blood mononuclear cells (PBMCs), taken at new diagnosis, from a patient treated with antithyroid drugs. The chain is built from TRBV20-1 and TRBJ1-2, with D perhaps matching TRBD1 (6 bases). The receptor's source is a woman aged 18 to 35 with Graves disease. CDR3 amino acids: CSATEGVLAVGYTF. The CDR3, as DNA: TGCAGTGCCACGGAGGGGGTCCTAGCCGTGGGCTACACCTTC.